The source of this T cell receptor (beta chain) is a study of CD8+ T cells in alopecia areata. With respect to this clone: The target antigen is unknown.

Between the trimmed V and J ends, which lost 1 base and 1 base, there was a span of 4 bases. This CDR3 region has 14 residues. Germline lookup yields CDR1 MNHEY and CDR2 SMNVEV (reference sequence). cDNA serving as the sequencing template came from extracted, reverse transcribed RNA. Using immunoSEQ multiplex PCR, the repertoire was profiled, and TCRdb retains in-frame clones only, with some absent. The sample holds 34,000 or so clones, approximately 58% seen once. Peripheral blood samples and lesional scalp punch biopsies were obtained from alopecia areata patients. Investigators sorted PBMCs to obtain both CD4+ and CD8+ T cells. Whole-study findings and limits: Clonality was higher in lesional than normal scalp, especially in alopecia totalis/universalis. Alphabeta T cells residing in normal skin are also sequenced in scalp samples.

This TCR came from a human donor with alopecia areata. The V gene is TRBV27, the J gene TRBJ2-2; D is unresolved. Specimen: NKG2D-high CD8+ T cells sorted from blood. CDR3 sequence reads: CASSLLGNTGELFF. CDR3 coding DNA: TGTGCCAGCAGTTTATTAGGGAACACCGGGGAGCTGTTTTTT.